This TCR beta chain was recorded in a study of blood T cell repertoires in COVID-19. Across the whole study: Samples of COVID-19 (acute and convalescent) were obtained from the United States, Italy and Spain. Sample material is recorded as cDNA or gDNA derived from T cells, B-cell-depleted T cells, or PBMCs.

How the authors handled the data: Amplification of reference gene primers was used by the study to estimate nucleated cell counts. Some clones are missing from TCRdb's copy, which holds only in-frame ones; the method was immunoSEQ multiplex PCR. V, J and clone size were drawn from that table, and D and trimming were deduced from the DNA. The table has 140,000 or so clones, 80% to 90% seen once; the top ten hold 8.5% to 9%. Deletions cut 2 bases from V and 2 bases from J, with 15 bases between. This CDR3 is 15 amino acids long. Germline values: CDR1 SQVTM, CDR2 ANQGSEA. This clonotype was obtained from a woman aged 50 to 60 with active or convalescent COVID-19. Input material: peripheral blood. V gene TRBV29-1 combines with J gene TRBJ2-5; perhaps TRBD1 as D (5 bases). The CDR3 is CSVEYRIFAQETQYF. The CDR3 bases are TGCAGCGTTGAATACAGGATATTTGCACAAGAGACCCAGTACTTC. Complete variable domain (other parts from reference TRBV29-1 and TRBJ2-5): SAVISQKPSRDICQRGTSLTIQCQVDSQVTMMFWYRQQPGQSLTLIATANQGSEATYESGFVIDKFPISRPNLTFSTLTVSNMSPEDSSIYLCSVEYRIFAQETQYFGPGTRLLVL.